This T cell receptor (beta chain) was recorded in a study of CD4 T cells in relation to SARS-CoV-2 and coronaviruses. Overall study context: Shared crossreactive spike epitopes were mapped to their HLA restriction.

This clone was found a few times. Its antigen is still unknown. CD4+ T cells from unexposed donors were obtained before the COVID-19 pandemic (2011-2018). After less than 11 days of culture, CD4+ T cells were isolated. General study findings and limits: The cross-reactivity analysis covered only spike protein, not other viral proteins.

Sequenced by immunoSEQ multiplex PCR; TCRdb stores in-frame clones only, minus some. Among fewer than 25,000 clones listed, 77% were seen once. This CDR3 is 13 amino acids long. CDR1 MDHEN and CDR2 SYDVKM come from the germline V gene. The V and J ends lost 3 bases and 8 bases respectively, with 13 bases between them. The gene calls are TRBV28 and TRBJ1-2, with a possible D match to TRBD1 (6 bases). Sequencing was done on a sample of CD4+ T cells from PBMCs, cultured in vitro. This TCR was sampled from a human donor in good health. The CDR3 sequence: CASSLGGARGYTF. The DNA of the CDR3 is TGTGCCAGCAGTTTGGGGGGGGCTCGCGGCTACACCTTC.